This T cell receptor beta chain was sequenced during a study of human T cells and chemical hapten exposure. As for the study in general: Reading of the patch tests, which applied 0.01% DPC to the upper back, occurred at 6 days. Slight differences in pooled library volume were the main source of varying TCR yields across samples. Study observations and caveats: PT1 expanded TCR counts and patch test score were linked, and their correlation was positive. Expanded TCRs grouped into significantly more large CDR3 similarity clusters than controls produced.

In TCRdb, the RACE reads were re-called with MiXCR into one record per CDR3 protein. Among approximately 370,000 distinct CDR3 sequences listed, 4.5% to 5.5% were seen once. This clonotype occurred a few times. The antigen remains unidentified. This CDR3 is 15 amino acids long. Germline values: CDR1 SGDLS, CDR2 YYNGEE. The J segment lost 7 bases and the V segment lost 4 bases, leaving 11 bases of the junction unmatched. Time point described: pre-sensitization, week 0. Treatment denoted: therapeutic diphenylcyclopropenone sensitization with weekly scalp DPC. Here the sequenced sample was whole blood, taken in connection with sensitization to the hapten diphenylcyclopropenone (DPC). The source of this sequence is a woman younger than 35 with alopecia areata. Some clones in this sample may be carry-over from other donors' samples. The chain recombines TRBV9 with TRBJ1-5, with 7 bases lining up with TRBD1. This CDR3 is CASSPYTGVGQPQHF. DNA of the CDR3: TGTGCCAGCAGCCCCTACACAGGGGTTGGGCAGCCCCAGCATTTT.